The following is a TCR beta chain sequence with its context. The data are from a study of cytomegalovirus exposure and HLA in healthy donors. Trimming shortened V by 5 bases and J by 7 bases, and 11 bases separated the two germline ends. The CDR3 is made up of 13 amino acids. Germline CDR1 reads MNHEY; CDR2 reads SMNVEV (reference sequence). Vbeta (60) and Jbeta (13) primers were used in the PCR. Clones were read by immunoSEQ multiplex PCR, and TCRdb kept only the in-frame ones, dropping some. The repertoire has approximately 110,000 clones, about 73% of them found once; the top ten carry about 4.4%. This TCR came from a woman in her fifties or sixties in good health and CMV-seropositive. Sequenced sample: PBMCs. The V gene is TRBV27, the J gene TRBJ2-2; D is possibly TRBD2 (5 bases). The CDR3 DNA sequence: TGTGCCAGCAGTCCCTCGGGGTACGGGGAGCTGTTTTTT. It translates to CASSPSGYGELFF.